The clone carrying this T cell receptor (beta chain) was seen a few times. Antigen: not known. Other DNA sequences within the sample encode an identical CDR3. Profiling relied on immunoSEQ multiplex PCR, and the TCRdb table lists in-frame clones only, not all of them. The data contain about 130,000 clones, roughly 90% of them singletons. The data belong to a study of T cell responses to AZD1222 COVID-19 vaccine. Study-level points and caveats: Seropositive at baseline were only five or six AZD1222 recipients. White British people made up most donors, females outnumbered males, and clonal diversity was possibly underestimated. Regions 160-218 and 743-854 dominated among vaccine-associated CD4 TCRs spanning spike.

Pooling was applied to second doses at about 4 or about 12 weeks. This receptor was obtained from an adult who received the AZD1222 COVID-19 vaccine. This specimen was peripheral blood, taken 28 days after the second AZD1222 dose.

This CDR3 reads CATSRGDRDTGELFF. The CDR3 DNA reads TGTGCCACCAGCAGAGGGGACAGGGACACCGGGGAGCTGTTTTTT. The chain joins TRBV15 to TRBJ2-2; 9 bases align to TRBD1. Trimming cost V 1 base and J 3 bases; bases outside gene matches: 0. Per the germline V gene, CDR1 is LNHNV and CDR2 is YYDKDF (reference sequence). CDR3 length equals 15 residues.